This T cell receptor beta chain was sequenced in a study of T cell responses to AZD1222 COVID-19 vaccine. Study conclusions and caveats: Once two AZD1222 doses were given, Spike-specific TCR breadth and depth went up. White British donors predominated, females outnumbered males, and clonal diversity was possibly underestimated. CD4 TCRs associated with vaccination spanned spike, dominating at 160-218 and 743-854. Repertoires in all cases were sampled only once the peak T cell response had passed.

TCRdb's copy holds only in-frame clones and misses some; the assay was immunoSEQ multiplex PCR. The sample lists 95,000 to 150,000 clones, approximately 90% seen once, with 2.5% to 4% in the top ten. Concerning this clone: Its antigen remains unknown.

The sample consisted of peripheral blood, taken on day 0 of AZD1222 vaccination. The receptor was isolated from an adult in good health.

CDR3 in amino acids: CAWSGWNTEAFF. The DNA for the CDR3 is TGTGCCTGGAGTGGGTGGAACACTGAAGCTTTCTTT. The chain joins TRBV30 to TRBJ1-1; D gene unclear. The CDR3 runs 12 residues. CDR1 and CDR2 from the germline V gene are GTSNPN and SVGIG (reference sequence). V lost 1 base to trimming and J lost 1 base, with 4 bases between them.